The clone carrying this T cell receptor (beta chain) appeared a single time. This record comes from a study of blood T cell repertoires in COVID-19. Study-level information: Material from acute and convalescent COVID-19 was sourced from the United States, Italy and Spain. From T cells, B-cell-depleted T cells, or PBMCs came the material, which was cDNA or gDNA.

Source study methods: Amplification with reference gene primers provided the estimates of nucleated cell counts. Profiling relied on immunoSEQ multiplex PCR, and the TCRdb table lists in-frame clones only, not all of them. V, J and clone size are those of that table, while D and trimming were read from the DNA. This sample carries some 31,000 clones, over 90% of them seen once, and the ten largest clones take around 5.5%. The sequencing input was peripheral blood. This TCR was sampled from a human donor in a cohort sampled during active COVID-19.

This CDR3 reads CAWSINQVTGYEQYF. The DNA for the CDR3 is TGTGCCTGGAGTATCAACCAAGTAACGGGGTACGAGCAGTACTTC. This sequence joins TRBV30 and TRBJ2-7; tentatively, D is TRBD2 (5 bases). Looked up from germline, CDR1 is GTSNPN and CDR2 is SVGIG (reference sequence). V lost 2 bases to trimming and J lost 4 bases, with 18 bases between them. This CDR3 is built from 15 residues. The whole variable domain, remainder taken from reference TRBV30 and TRBJ2-7, is SQTIHQWPATLVQPVGSPLSLECTVEGTSNPNLYWYRQAAGRGLQLLFYSVGIGQISSEVPQNLSASRPQDRQFILSSKKLLLSDSGFYLCAWSINQVTGYEQYFGPGTRLTVT.